Reported below is one T cell receptor (beta chain). Antigen specificity is unknown. Everyone who donated was a healthy bone marrow donor. This sample was included in a study of cytomegalovirus exposure and HLA in healthy donors. Germline-derived CDR1 and CDR2 are SGHVS and FNYEAQ. There are 15 residues in the CDR3. Primers: 60 Vbeta forward and 13 Jbeta reverse. Sequencing was performed with immunoSEQ multiplex PCR; in TCRdb, only in-frame clones are kept and a portion is missing. The sample gives around 180,000 clones, around 79% of which show up once; more than 0.55% is in the top ten. Study-wide results and limits: Across all donors, roughly uniform sequencing depth was an assumption of the presence/absence analyses. Earlier results showed most TCR beta V segments being productive about 90% or about 30% of the time. Clonal expansion was found to be greater in HLA-associated TCR beta chains than in equally common others in a later analysis.

This clonotype was obtained from a woman in her thirties or forties in good health and CMV-seronegative. J is TRBJ2-5 and V is TRBV7-6; 7 nucleotides agree with TRBD2. The DNA end lines up better with TRBJ2-7; the J call may be wrong. Sequenced material: PBMCs. This CDR3 reads CASSPGLREAYEQYF. The CDR3 bases are TGTGCCAGCAGCCCGGGCCTACGGGAGGCCTACGAGCAGTACTTC.